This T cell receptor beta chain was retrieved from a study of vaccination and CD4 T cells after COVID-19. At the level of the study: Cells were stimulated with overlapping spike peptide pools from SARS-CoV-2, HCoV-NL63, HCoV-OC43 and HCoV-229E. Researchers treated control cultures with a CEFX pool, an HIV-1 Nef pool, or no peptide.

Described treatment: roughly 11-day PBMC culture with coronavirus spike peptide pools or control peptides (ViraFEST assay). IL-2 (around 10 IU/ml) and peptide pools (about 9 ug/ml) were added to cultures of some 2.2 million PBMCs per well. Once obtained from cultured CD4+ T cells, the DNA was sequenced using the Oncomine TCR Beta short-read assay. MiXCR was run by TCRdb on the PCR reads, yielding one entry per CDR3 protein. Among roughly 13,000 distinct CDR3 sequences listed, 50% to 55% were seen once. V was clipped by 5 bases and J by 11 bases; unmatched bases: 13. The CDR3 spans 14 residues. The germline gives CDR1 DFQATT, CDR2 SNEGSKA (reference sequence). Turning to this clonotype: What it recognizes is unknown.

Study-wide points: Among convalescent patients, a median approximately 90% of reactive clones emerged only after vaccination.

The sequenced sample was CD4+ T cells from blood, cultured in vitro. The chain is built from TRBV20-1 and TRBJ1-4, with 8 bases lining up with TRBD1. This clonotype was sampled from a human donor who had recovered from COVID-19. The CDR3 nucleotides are TGCAGTGCTGCTCCCGGGACAGGCGTGGGCAAACTGTTTTTT. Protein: CSAAPGTGVGKLFF.